The table lists the clone carrying this TCR beta chain with a few counts. This entry comes from a study of control samples from healthy donors and cancer patients. Using immunoSEQ multiplex PCR, the repertoire was profiled, and TCRdb retains in-frame clones only, with some absent. Seen here are hundreds of thousands of clones, 82% observed once, and the top ten hold roughly 15%. This sequence was found in a woman aged 55-69 years with lung cancer. The source material was PBMCs.

CDR3 sequence: CASSLAPHEAFF. CDR3 sequence (DNA): TGCGCCAGCAGCTTGGCGCCCCACGAAGCTTTCTTT. The chain is built from TRBV5-1 and TRBJ1-1, with no clear D. Trimming left V 0 bases short and J 8 bases short, with 8 bases between. The CDR3 is 12 residues long. Germline V gene data show CDR1 as SGHRS and CDR2 as YFSETQ.